The present entry profiles one T cell receptor (beta chain) with its context. This sample includes further DNA sequences coding for the same CDR3. 60 Vbeta and 13 Jbeta primers were used in PCR. Profiled with immunoSEQ multiplex PCR; TCRdb holds only in-frame clones, not every one. Among 150,000 to 200,000 clones, roughly 87% were seen once, and the ten largest hold roughly 4.5%. This sample is part of a study of cytomegalovirus exposure and HLA in healthy donors. The CDR3 length is 12 residues. Per the germline V gene, CDR1 is SQVTM and CDR2 is ANQGSEA. Trimming removed 3 bases at V and 4 bases at J, with 7 bases between.

Sequencing was carried out using PBMCs. The J gene is TRBJ1-3, the V gene TRBV29-1, with no clear D. The TCR comes from a man aged 50 to 60 in good health and CMV-seropositive. The CDR3 DNA reads TGCAGCGTTGACCGCGGAGGAAACACCATATATTTT. Protein sequence: CSVDRGGNTIYF. The full variable domain, completed using reference TRBV29-1 and TRBJ1-3, is SAVISQKPSRDICQRGTSLTIQCQVDSQVTMMFWYRQQPGQSLTLIATANQGSEATYESGFVIDKFPISRPNLTFSTLTVSNMSPEDSSIYLCSVDRGGNTIYFGEGSWLTVV.